This T cell receptor beta chain was captured by sequencing in a study of cytomegalovirus exposure and HLA in healthy donors. Primers included in the PCR were 60 Vbeta and 13 Jbeta primers. Assay used: immunoSEQ multiplex PCR; TCRdb lists only in-frame clones, some missing. Of about 140,000 clones listed, around 80% are singletons. Trimming removed 1 base at V and 5 bases at J, with 5 bases between. This CDR3 has 12 amino acids. Germline V lookup: CDR1 SGHVS, CDR2 FQNEAQ. This sequence was found in a woman aged 55 to 70 in good health and CMV-seropositive. The chain is built from TRBV7-8 and TRBJ2-5; no definite D call. The material sequenced was PBMCs. The CDR3 sequence: CASSLVLETQYF. In nucleotides, the CDR3 is TGTGCCAGCAGCTTAGTTCTGGAGACCCAGTACTTC.